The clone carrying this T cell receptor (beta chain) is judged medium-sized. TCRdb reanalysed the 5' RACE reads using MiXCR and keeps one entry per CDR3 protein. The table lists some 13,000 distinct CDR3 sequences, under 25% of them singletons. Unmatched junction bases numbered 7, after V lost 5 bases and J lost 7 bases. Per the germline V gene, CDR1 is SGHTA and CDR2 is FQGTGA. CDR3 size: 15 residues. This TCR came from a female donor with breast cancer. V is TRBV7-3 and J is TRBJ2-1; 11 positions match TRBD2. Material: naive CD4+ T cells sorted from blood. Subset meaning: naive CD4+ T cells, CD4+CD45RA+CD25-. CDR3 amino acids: CASSTLAGGFNEQFF. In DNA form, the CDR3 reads TGTGCCAGCAGCACCCTAGCGGGAGGTTTTAATGAGCAGTTCTTC.